These 22 T cell receptor beta chains were sequenced from one sample in a study of shared clonotypes between healthy human individuals. Profiled with immunoSEQ multiplex PCR; TCRdb holds only in-frame clones, not every one. The sample shows under 600,000 clones, more than 95% of them seen only once. Material for sequencing was naive CD4+ T cells sorted from blood. Subset given: CD45RA+ positively selected. The receptors derive from a woman aged 25-40 years in good health.

This sequence joins TRBV7-9 and TRBJ2-7, with a weak D call TRBD1 (6 bases). Germline V lookup: CDR1 SEHNR, CDR2 FQNEAQ (reference sequence). Trimming took off 3 bases at V and 4 bases at J, with 13 bases between the two ends. This CDR3 is 14 amino acids long. In nucleotides, the CDR3 is TGTGCCAGCAGCTTCGGACAGCCCCCTTACGAGCAGTACTTC. Residues: CASSFGQPPYEQYF.

The CDR3 DNA reads as TGTGCCAGTAGTATCGGGACAGTCCCTTCTAGGGAGCAGTACTTC. Its protein is CASSIGTVPSREQYF. V gene TRBV19 combines with J gene TRBJ2-7; 7 nucleotides agree with TRBD1. CDR3 length: 15 amino acids. Per the germline V gene, CDR1 is LNHDA and CDR2 is SQIVND (reference sequence). V trimming: 3 bases; J trimming: 7 bases; junction bases outside the gene matches: 12.

This chain uses TRBV2 with TRBJ1-2; 11 bases align to TRBD1. The CDR3 covers 14 residues. Unmatched junction bases numbered 2, after V lost 7 bases and J lost 1 base. Germline CDR1 and CDR2: SNHLY and FYNNEI. CDR3 in amino acids: CASTGTGGNYGYTF. CDR3 nucleotides: TGTGCCAGCACAGGGACAGGGGGTAACTATGGCTACACCTTC.

The chain joins TRBV28 to TRBJ2-7; TRBD1 is a possible D gene (6 bases). The CDR3 is made up of 13 amino acids. Germline V gene lookup returns CDR1 MDHEN and CDR2 SYDVKM. The V and J ends lost 6 bases and 4 bases respectively, with 13 bases between them. In nucleotides, the CDR3 is TGTGCCAGCAGCCACATAAGGGGGTACGAGCAGTACTTC. Protein sequence: CASSHIRGYEQYF.

This chain links TRBV28 with TRBJ1-5; D call uncertain. Between the trimmed V and J ends, which lost 3 bases and 0 bases, there was a span of 15 bases. There are 17 residues in the CDR3. In germline, CDR1 is MDHEN, CDR2 SYDVKM. In DNA, the CDR3 is TGTGCCAGCAGTTTGGTTCATACAATCTATAGCAATCAGCCCCAGCATTTT. Translation gives CASSLVHTIYSNQPQHF.

The chain joins TRBV15 to TRBJ2-7; unclear D gene. This CDR3 has 12 amino acids. CDR1 and CDR2 (germline): LNHNV, YYDKDF (reference sequence). Trimming took 0 bases from V and 5 from J, leaving 5 bases between them. CDR3 DNA: TGTGCCACCAGCAGAGACAGGAACGAGCAGTACTTC. Translated, it gives CATSRDRNEQYF. Using reference TRBV15 and TRBJ2-7 for the parts outside the CDR3, the full variable domain is DAMVIQNPRYQVTQFGKPVTLSCSQTLNHNVMYWYQQKSSQAPKLLFHYYDKDFNNEADTPDNFQSRRPNTSFCFLDIRSPGLGDTAMYLCATSRDRNEQYFGPGTRLTVT.

This sequence joins TRBV28 and TRBJ1-1; D is perhaps TRBD1 (6 bases). The ends were cut back, 2 bases at V and 6 bases at J, with 19 bases in the middle. This CDR3 comprises 16 residues. Per the germline V gene, CDR1 is MDHEN and CDR2 is SYDVKM. The CDR3 loop is CASSLASGVQWAEAFF. The CDR3 DNA follows: TGTGCCAGCAGTTTAGCCTCAGGGGTTCAGTGGGCTGAAGCTTTCTTT.

The V gene is TRBV5-1, the J gene TRBJ2-7, with 8 bases identical to TRBD2. Looked up from germline, CDR1 is SGHRS and CDR2 is YFSETQ. The length of the CDR3 is 14 residues. V was clipped by 4 bases and J by 3 bases; unmatched bases: 6. The CDR3 bases are TGCGCCAGCAGCATAGGGACTAGTAACTACGAGCAGTACTTC. Translated, it gives CASSIGTSNYEQYF.

This clone was observed once. V is TRBV30 and J is TRBJ2-1, with 12 bases aligning to TRBD2. V was clipped by 1 base and J by 0 bases; unmatched bases: 7. In germline, CDR1 is GTSNPN, CDR2 SVGIG (reference sequence). This CDR3 is 18 amino acids long. The CDR3 spells CAWSAQRTSGNSYNEQFF. The CDR3 DNA is TGTGCCTGGAGTGCACAAAGGACTAGCGGGAACTCCTACAATGAGCAGTTCTTC.

CDR3 region: CASSFTGTRGWQKFF. In DNA, the CDR3 is TGTGCCAGCAGTTTTACCGGGACTAGGGGATGGCAGAAGTTCTTC. The V call is TRBV28, the J call TRBJ2-1, with 8 bases identical to TRBD2. V was pared by 3 bases and J by 14 bases, with 15 bases of the junction left unmatched. Germline V gene lookup returns CDR1 MDHEN and CDR2 SYDVKM. This CDR3 comprises 15 residues.

The DNA for the CDR3 is TGTGCCAGCAGTTACTCGATGGGCGAAAAACTGTTTTTT. It encodes CASSYSMGEKLFF. The rearrangement uses TRBV6-5 and TRBJ1-4; no definite D call. The CDR3 has 13 amino acids. V lost 0 bases to trimming and J lost 8 bases, with 7 bases between them. Germline V gene lookup returns CDR1 MNHEY and CDR2 SVGAGI.

The chain is built from TRBV21-1 and TRBJ2-3; the tabulated D call, TRBD2, remains unverified against the DNA. TRBV21-1 is a pseudogene. The CDR3 sequence is 19 residues long. CDR3 residues: CASSARPGTSGRAGDTQYF. The CDR3, as DNA: TGTGCCAGCAGCGCTCGTCCCGGGACTAGCGGGAGGGCAGGAGATACGCAGTATTTT.

The rearrangement links TRBV18 to TRBJ2-7; D not certain. Germline lookup yields CDR1 KGHSH and CDR2 LQKENI. CDR3 length: 16 residues. Trimming cost V 3 bases and J 6 bases, with 21 bases left between them. As DNA, the CDR3 is TGTGCCAGCTCACCGGCCTTGGGTAACGGGCGATTCGAGCAGTACTTC. Protein sequence: CASSPALGNGRFEQYF.

This chain connects TRBV19 to TRBJ2-3; D not certain. This CDR3 region has 14 residues. V dropped 4 bases and J dropped 2 bases, with 10 bases sitting between them. The germline V gene has CDR1 LNHDA and CDR2 SQIVND (reference sequence). For the CDR3, the DNA is TGTGCCAGTAGTAGAGAATCTAACACAGATACGCAGTATTTT. Translated: CASSRESNTDTQYF. The full variable domain, rest sourced from reference TRBV19 and TRBJ2-3, is DGGITQSPKYLFRKEGQNVTLSCEQNLNHDAMYWYRQDPGQGLRLIYYSQIVNDFQKGDIAEGYSVSREKKESFPLTVTSAQKNPTAFYLCASSRESNTDTQYFGPGTRLTVL.

V and J are TRBV7-9 and TRBJ1-2; the D is unclear. Trimming left V 3 bases short and J 3 bases short, with 5 bases between. CDR1 and CDR2 (germline): SEHNR, FQNEAQ (reference sequence). This CDR3 has 12 amino acids. CDR3 nucleotides: TGTGCCAGCAGCTTCCGGGACTATGGCTACACCTTC. This codes for CASSFRDYGYTF.

About this clone itself: Different DNA sequences within this sample yield the same CDR3. J is TRBJ2-7 and V is TRBV7-9; tentative D call: TRBD1 (6 bases). The length of the CDR3 is 12 residues. Trimming took off 4 bases at V and 4 bases at J, with 8 bases between the two ends. Germline CDR1 and CDR2: SEHNR and FQNEAQ (reference sequence). DNA for the CDR3: TGTGCCAGCAGCTCCCAGGGGTACGAGCAGTACTTC. The encoded protein is CASSSQGYEQYF.

This clone occurred once. The chain has TRBV11-2 and TRBJ2-1; D assignment may be TRBD1 or TRBD2 (7 bases each). Germline CDR1 SGHAT, CDR2 FQNNGV. Trimming removed 3 bases from V and 6 bases from J, with 24 bases in between. The CDR3 totals 18 residues. The CDR3 DNA follows: TGTGCCAGCAGCTTGCTTGGCCAGGGGGGGAGTCGGGGCAATGAGCAGTTCTTC. It yields the protein CASSLLGQGGSRGNEQFF.

The chain joins TRBV7-9 to TRBJ2-1, with D possibly being TRBD1 (5 bases). Per germline, CDR1 SEHNR and CDR2 FQNEAQ (reference sequence). Trimming stripped 6 bases from V and 2 bases from J, with 5 bases between. This CDR3 has 12 residues. This chain's CDR3 is CASRTAYNEQFF. CDR3 nucleotide sequence: TGTGCCAGCAGGACAGCCTACAATGAGCAGTTCTTC.

The gene calls are TRBV15 and TRBJ2-6; 8 nucleotides line up with TRBD2. Germline V gene sequence: CDR1 LNHNV, CDR2 YYDKDF (reference sequence). V dropped 3 bases and J dropped 0; count of bases not matched to a gene: 4. The CDR3 has 17 residues. The CDR3 DNA reads as TGTGCCACCAGCAGGACAGCGGGAGCCTCTGGGGCCAACGTCCTGACTTTC. It translates to CATSRTAGASGANVLTF. Using reference TRBV15 and TRBJ2-6 for the parts outside the CDR3, the full variable domain is DAMVIQNPRYQVTQFGKPVTLSCSQTLNHNVMYWYQQKSSQAPKLLFHYYDKDFNNEADTPDNFQSRRPNTSFCFLDIRSPGLGDTAMYLCATSRTAGASGANVLTFGAGSRLTVL.

This chain connects TRBV20-1 to TRBJ2-7; D is undetermined. V was shortened by 4 bases and J by 1 base, with 5 bases between the two germline ends. CDR1 and CDR2 (germline): DFQATT, SNEGSKA (reference sequence). CDR3 length: 11 amino acids. CDR3 coding DNA: TGCAGTGCTATGGGTTCCTACGAGCAGTACTTC. Its protein product is CSAMGSYEQYF.

This CDR3 reads CASSPLDRGDLTGELFF. The CDR3 DNA sequence: TGTGCCAGCTCACCCTTGGATAGGGGGGACCTAACCGGGGAGCTGTTTTTT. The chain employs TRBV18 and TRBJ2-2, with D perhaps given as TRBD1 or TRBD2 (6 bases each). The CDR3 is 17 residues long. Germline V gene data show CDR1 as KGHSH and CDR2 as LQKENI. With 3 bases removed from V and 5 bases from J, the gap between germline ends came to 19 bases.

V is TRBV2 and J is TRBJ2-3; D may be TRBD2 (5 bases). The CDR3 is 14 amino acids. Per germline, CDR1 SNHLY and CDR2 FYNNEI. CDR3 amino acids: CAAARGPGADTQYF. CDR3 nucleotide sequence: TGTGCAGCGGCTCGAGGGCCAGGCGCAGATACGCAGTATTTT.